Below, 30 T cell receptor beta chains from the same sample are listed, as sequenced in a study of human T cells and chemical hapten exposure. Time point indicated: pre-sensitization, week 0. Indicated treatment: therapeutic diphenylcyclopropenone sensitization with weekly scalp DPC. TCRdb independently ran MiXCR on the RACE reads; one entry per CDR3 protein. The profile covers over 300,000 distinct CDR3 sequences, with 5.1% appearing a single time and roughly 2.6% taken by the ten largest. Material: whole blood, obtained in connection with sensitization to the hapten diphenylcyclopropenone (DPC). These TCRs come from a woman aged 45-59 years with alopecia areata. Some clones in this sample may be carry-over from other donors' samples.

This clonotype has at least ten counts. V is TRBV29-1 and J is TRBJ2-1, with 10 bases fitting TRBD2. V shed 3 bases, J shed 2 bases, and the junction held 10 bases outside the gene matches. Germline loops: CDR1 SQVTM, CDR2 ANQGSEA. CDR3 length: 17 amino acids. CDR3: CSVDGLAGVPTYNEQFF. Written as DNA, the CDR3 is TGCAGCGTTGACGGTCTAGCGGGAGTCCCGACCTACAATGAGCAGTTCTTC.

There are many counts of this clonotype. The CDR3 nucleotides read TGTGCCATCAGTCCCGGGGTAAGCTCCTACAATGAGCAGTTCTTC. Protein product: CAISPGVSSYNEQFF. J is TRBJ2-1 and V is TRBV10-3; possibly TRBD2 for D (5 bases). Trimming cost V 5 bases and J 0 bases, with 11 bases left between them. Germline V gene lookup returns CDR1 ENHRY and CDR2 SYGVKD. The CDR3 is 15 amino acids.

The table lists this clonotype with many counts. The genes are TRBV29-1 and TRBJ2-7; D remains unclear. Trimming took off 6 bases at V and 2 bases at J, with 11 bases between the two ends. This CDR3 spans 12 amino acids. Germline V gene sequence: CDR1 SQVTM, CDR2 ANQGSEA. The DNA of the CDR3 is TGCAGCGTCCAGGACGGTACCTACGAGCAGTACTTC. It translates to CSVQDGTYEQYF.

This clonotype was detected a few times. V and J are TRBV7-9 and TRBJ2-1, with D possibly being TRBD2 (6 bases). The germline V gene has CDR1 SEHNR and CDR2 FQNEAQ (reference sequence). The V and J ends lost 0 bases and 5 bases respectively, with 8 bases between them. CDR3 size: 14 residues. For the CDR3, the DNA is TGTGCCAGCAGCTTAGCCCCTAGCGACAATGAGCAGTTCTTC. Its protein product is CASSLAPSDNEQFF.

This clonotype was recorded many times. The rearrangement links TRBV7-3 to TRBJ2-5; 9 bases agree with TRBD2. Germline V lookup: CDR1 SGHTA, CDR2 FQGTGA. The CDR3 is 15 amino acids. With V trimmed by 0 bases and J by 2 bases, 1 base remained unmatched. CDR3: CASSLTSGGQETQYF. The CDR3 nucleotides are TGTGCCAGCAGCTTAACTAGCGGGGGACAAGAGACCCAGTACTTC.

Ten or more counts support this clonotype. The gene calls are TRBV9 and TRBJ2-3, with 11 positions matching TRBD2. The CDR3 sequence is 18 residues long. Germline assignment: CDR1 SGDLS and CDR2 YYNGEE. With V trimmed by 2 bases and J by 0 bases, 8 bases remained unmatched. CDR3 sequence (DNA): TGTGCCAGCAGCGTTGGACTAGCGGGCTACACTAGCACAGATACGCAGTATTTT. It specifies CASSVGLAGYTSTDTQYF.

This clonotype was detected only a few times. The chain couples TRBV6-6 to TRBJ1-2; 8 bases are shared with TRBD1. The CDR3 runs to 14 residues. The V and J ends lost 2 bases and 4 bases, in that order; junction bases with no gene match: 3. The germline gives CDR1 MNHNY, CDR2 SVGAGI (reference sequence). The CDR3 DNA follows: TGTGCCAGCAGTTACGCAGGGGGCATCTATGGCTACACCTTC. It translates to CASSYAGGIYGYTF.

This clonotype was counted many times. The chain joins TRBV7-6 to TRBJ2-6; D unclear. The CDR3 contains 14 residues. Germline CDR1 is SGHVS and CDR2 is FNYEAQ. The V gene lost 5 bases and the J gene lost 0 bases, with 5 bases spanning the gap. CDR3 DNA sequence: TGTGCCAGCAGCCCGTTCTCTGGGGCCAACGTCCTGACTTTC. Translation: CASSPFSGANVLTF. Looking up the rest from reference TRBV7-6 and TRBJ2-6 gives the full variable domain: GAGVSQSPRYKVTKRGQDVALRCDPISGHVSLYWYRQALGQGPEFLTYFNYEAQQDKSGLPNDRFSAERPEGSISTLTIQRTEQRDSAMYRCASSPFSGANVLTFGAGSRLTVL.

This clonotype was seen only a few times. The rearrangement joins TRBV4-2 to TRBJ1-4, with D possibly TRBD1 on 6 matching bases. The CDR3 runs to 15 residues. V was pared by 3 bases and J by 8 bases, with 16 bases between. Germline lookup yields CDR1 LGHNA and CDR2 YNFKEQ. The CDR3 here is CASSQVDRREEKLFF. In DNA, the CDR3 is TGTGCCAGCAGCCAGGTTGACAGGAGGGAAGAAAAACTGTTTTTT.

This clonotype was observed a few times. This chain connects TRBV9 to TRBJ2-2; perhaps TRBD1 as D (5 bases). Trimming pared 0 bases from V and 2 bases from J, leaving 11 bases between. The CDR3 contains 16 residues. In germline, CDR1 is SGDLS, CDR2 YYNGEE. CDR3 sequence (DNA): TGTGCCAGCAGCGTAGAGGGGTCGGCCAACACCGGGGAGCTGTTTTTT. Translation: CASSVEGSANTGELFF.

For this clonotype: With only one base between it and a far larger clone, this is likely a read error. The chain recombines TRBV3-1 with TRBJ2-3; D remains unclear. Germline V gives CDR1 LGHDT, CDR2 YNNKEL (reference sequence). The CDR3 sequence is 11 residues long. The CDR3 nucleotides are TGTGACAGCAGCCCCGGAGATACGCAGTATTTT. Translating gives CDSSPGDTQYF.

This rearrangement joins TRBV27 to TRBJ1-6; 7 positions match TRBD1. This CDR3 is 16 amino acids long. After removal of 2 bases from V and 7 bases from J, the junction contained 8 bases not matched to a gene. Germline V gene sequence: CDR1 MNHEY, CDR2 SMNVEV (reference sequence). CDR3 DNA: TGTGCCAGCAGTTTAACAGGGGAAGGGTACAATTCACCCCTCCACTTT. Protein: CASSLTGEGYNSPLHF.

This clonotype was observed many times. The V gene is TRBV29-1, the J gene TRBJ2-3; D might be TRBD2 (6 bases). CDR1 is SQVTM, CDR2 ANQGSEA, per germline. V lost 4 bases to trimming and J lost 0 bases, with 8 bases between them. The CDR3 is 13 residues long. The CDR3 spells CSVVGGSTDTQYF. Here the CDR3 DNA reads TGCAGCGTTGTCGGGGGAAGCACAGATACGCAGTATTTT.

This clonotype turned up a few times. V and J are TRBV27 and TRBJ1-6, with D hard to call. The CDR3 is 14 amino acids. Trimming left V 0 bases short and J 5 bases short, with 5 bases between. Germline V gene lookup returns CDR1 MNHEY and CDR2 SMNVEV (reference sequence). CDR3: CASSLSAHNSPLHF. The DNA of the CDR3 is TGTGCCAGCAGTTTATCGGCCCATAATTCACCCCTCCACTTT.

This clonotype was seen repeatedly, ten times or more. The chain uses TRBV6-6 and TRBJ2-7; a possible D gene is TRBD2 (5 bases). Germline lookup yields CDR1 MNHNY and CDR2 SVGAGI (reference sequence). The CDR3 length is 12 residues. V shed 5 bases and J shed 7 bases, with 12 bases lying between them. CDR3 sequence (DNA): TGTGCCAGCAGTCTAGGGTGGGAGGAGCAGTACTTC. It codes for CASSLGWEEQYF.

The gene calls are TRBV6-2 or TRBV6-3 and TRBJ1-2, with D perhaps TRBD1 (5 bases). The CDR3 has 15 amino acids. CDR1 and CDR2 from the germline V gene are MNHEY and SVGEGT. Trimming removed 2 bases from V and 6 bases from J, with 16 bases in between. The CDR3: CASSYPPGPLDGYTF. The CDR3 DNA reads as TGTGCCAGCAGTTACCCCCCGGGGCCGCTCGATGGCTACACCTTC.

This clonotype was counted many times. This sequence joins TRBV7-9 and TRBJ2-7; TRBD2 matches at 15 bases. J gave up 3 bases and V 0 bases, and 3 bases lay outside the gene matches. The V gene's germline CDR1 is SEHNR and CDR2 FQNEAQ (reference sequence). This CDR3 has 17 residues. CDR3 bases: TGTGCCAGCAGCTTAGCGGGGACTAGCGGGGGGCTCTACGAGCAGTACTTC. This encodes CASSLAGTSGGLYEQYF. The whole variable domain, filled in from reference TRBV7-9 and TRBJ2-7, reads DTGVSQNPRHKITKRGQNVTFRCDPISEHNRLYWYRQTLGQGPEFLTYFQNEAQLEKSRLLSDRFSAERPKGSFSTLEIQRTEQGDSAMYLCASSLAGTSGGLYEQYFGPGTRLTVT.

J is TRBJ2-1 and V is TRBV14; 10 bases fit TRBD2. This CDR3 comprises 15 residues. The V gene's germline CDR1 is SGHDN and CDR2 FVKESK. J lost 8 bases, V lost 1 base, and 5 bases had no gene match. CDR3 nucleotides: TGTGCCAGCAGCCAAGTTACTAGCGGGGCCCATGAGCAGTTCTTC. This codes for CASSQVTSGAHEQFF.

This clonotype was observed many times. This rearrangement joins TRBV19 to TRBJ2-6, with D perhaps matching TRBD1 (6 bases). This CDR3 spans 18 amino acids. Germline V lookup: CDR1 LNHDA, CDR2 SQIVND (reference sequence). Trimming removed 5 bases at V and 0 bases at J, with 17 bases between. The CDR3 protein is CASSVSVGGSSGANVLTF. The CDR3 nucleotides are TGTGCCAGTAGTGTTTCAGTAGGGGGAAGCTCTGGGGCCAACGTCCTGACTTTC.

This clonotype was detected only a few times. The rearrangement links TRBV6-2 or TRBV6-3 to TRBJ2-2; 8 nucleotides agree with TRBD1. CDR1 and CDR2 (germline): MNHEY, SVGEGT. J was trimmed by 3 bases and V by 5 bases; bases with no gene match: 8. The CDR3 length is 16 residues. CDR3 in DNA: TGTGCCAGCAGTCCCGCCAGGACAGGGTACACCGGGGAGCTGTTTTTT. Its translation: CASSPARTGYTGELFF.

In DNA form, the CDR3 reads TGTGCCAGCAGCTTCCGGGGAGGGCCCTCAGATACGCAGTATTTT. It specifies CASSFRGGPSDTQYF. The chain is built from TRBV9 and TRBJ2-3; 7 nucleotides agree with TRBD2. J was trimmed by 4 bases and V by 4 bases; bases with no gene match: 9. The germline V gene has CDR1 SGDLS and CDR2 YYNGEE. The CDR3 loop spans 15 amino acids.

This clonotype has ten or more counts. The chain has TRBV7-2 and TRBJ2-3; D remains ambiguous. CDR3 length: 14 residues. Germline CDR1 SGHTA, CDR2 FQGNSA. Trimming removed 0 bases at V and 2 bases at J, with 6 bases between. CDR3 region: CASSLARSTDTQYF. The CDR3, as DNA: TGTGCCAGCAGCTTAGCGAGATCCACAGATACGCAGTATTTT.

A few counts support this clonotype. This chain uses TRBV7-8 with TRBJ1-1; D possibly corresponds to TRBD1 (6 bases). V gave up 1 base and J gave up 4 bases, with 13 bases separating them. The germline gives CDR1 SGHVS, CDR2 FQNEAQ. The CDR3 length is 15 residues. CDR3 nucleotides: TGTGCCAGCAGCTTAGGGAGGGGGATTAGCACTGAAGCTTTCTTT. Residues: CASSLGRGISTEAFF.

The table lists this clonotype with a few counts. The V gene is TRBV5-1, the J gene TRBJ2-7; 8 positions match TRBD1. This CDR3 has 13 amino acids. CDR1 is SGHRS and CDR2 is YFSETQ in the germline V gene. The V segment lost 7 bases and the J segment 2 bases; nucleotides outside the gene matches: 5. CDR3 region: CASGGTGAYEQYF. As DNA, the CDR3 is TGCGCCAGCGGAGGGACAGGTGCCTACGAGCAGTACTTC.

V gene TRBV6-5 combines with J gene TRBJ1-6; D remains ambiguous. The germline V gene encodes CDR1 MNHEY and CDR2 SVGAGI. V was pared by 6 bases and J by 0 bases, with 6 bases between. This CDR3 comprises 14 residues. The CDR3 sequence is CASRVDSYNSPLHF. The CDR3 DNA is TGTGCCAGCAGAGTTGACTCCTATAATTCACCCCTCCACTTT.

The chain recombines TRBV29-1 with TRBJ1-3; maybe TRBD1 (6 bases). V was shortened by 6 bases and J by 0 bases, with 9 bases between the two germline ends. The CDR3 runs 13 residues. Germline V gene sequence: CDR1 SQVTM, CDR2 ANQGSEA. CDR3 bases: TGCAGCGTGGACAGAGTCTCTGGAAACACCATATATTTT. This sequence encodes CSVDRVSGNTIYF. Looking up the rest from reference TRBV29-1 and TRBJ1-3 gives the full variable domain: SAVISQKPSRDICQRGTSLTIQCQVDSQVTMMFWYRQQPGQSLTLIATANQGSEATYESGFVIDKFPISRPNLTFSTLTVSNMSPEDSSIYLCSVDRVSGNTIYFGEGSWLTVV.

This clonotype was recorded a few times. V usage is TRBV7-2 and J usage is TRBJ1-5, with a possible D match to TRBD1 (6 bases). The CDR3 loop spans 14 amino acids. Trimming stripped 4 bases from V and 6 bases from J, with 13 bases between. Germline-derived CDR1 and CDR2 are SGHTA and FQGNSA. The DNA of the CDR3 is TGTGCCAGCAGCTCCCAGGGGTACCTTCAGCCCCAGCATTTT. Residues: CASSSQGYLQPQHF.

This clonotype was observed a few times. The rearrangement joins TRBV12-3 or TRBV12-4 to TRBJ1-5, with TRBD1 matching over 9 bases. V shed 1 base, J shed 0 bases, and the junction held 10 bases outside the gene matches. The CDR3 sequence is 19 residues long. CDR3 DNA: TGTGCCAGCAGTTTAGTCCTCGGACAGGGGCCTTATAGCAATCAGCCCCAGCATTTT. Translation: CASSLVLGQGPYSNQPQHF.

A few counts support this clonotype. The genes are TRBV28 and TRBJ2-7; 9 nucleotides align to TRBD1. The CDR3 runs to 15 residues. Trimming took 4 bases from V and 8 from J; bases not matched to a gene: 12. CDR1 and CDR2 (germline): MDHEN, SYDVKM. The DNA of the CDR3 is TGTGCCAGCAGTTCACCCGGGACAGGGCATTGGAAGCAGTACTTC. Translating it yields CASSSPGTGHWKQYF.

This clonotype was recorded at least ten times. The V call is TRBV9, the J call TRBJ2-6; no reliable D call. CDR1 is SGDLS, CDR2 YYNGEE, per germline. V dropped 0 bases and J dropped 1 base, with 8 bases sitting between them. The CDR3 length is 16 residues. CDR3 loop: CASSVVAGSGANVLTF. CDR3 DNA sequence: TGTGCCAGCAGCGTAGTAGCAGGATCTGGGGCCAACGTCCTGACTTTC.